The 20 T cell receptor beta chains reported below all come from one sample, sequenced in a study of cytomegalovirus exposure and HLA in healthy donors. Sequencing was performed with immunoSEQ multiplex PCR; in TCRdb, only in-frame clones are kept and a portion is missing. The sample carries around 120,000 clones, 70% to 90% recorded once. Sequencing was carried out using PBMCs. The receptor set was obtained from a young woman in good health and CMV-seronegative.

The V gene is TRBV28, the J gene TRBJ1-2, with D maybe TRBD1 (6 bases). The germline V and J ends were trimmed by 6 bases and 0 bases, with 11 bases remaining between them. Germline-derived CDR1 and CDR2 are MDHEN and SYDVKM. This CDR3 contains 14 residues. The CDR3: CASSKQGTNYGYTF. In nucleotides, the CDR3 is TGTGCCAGCAGCAAACAGGGAACTAACTATGGCTACACCTTC.

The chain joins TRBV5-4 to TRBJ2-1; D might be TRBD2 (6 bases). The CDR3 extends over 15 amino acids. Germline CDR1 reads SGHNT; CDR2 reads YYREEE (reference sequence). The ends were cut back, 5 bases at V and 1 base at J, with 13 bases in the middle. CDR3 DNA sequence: TGTGCCAGCAGGCGGGACTCCCTTTCCTACAATGAGCAGTTCTTC. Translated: CASRRDSLSYNEQFF.

This chain's CDR3 is CASSYGGVAGTDTQYF. The CDR3 nucleotides read TGTGCCAGCAGTTACGGAGGGGTCGCGGGGACAGATACGCAGTATTTT. The chain has TRBV6-5 and TRBJ2-3, with a weak D call TRBD2 (6 bases). The CDR3 extends over 16 amino acids. Trimming took 2 bases from V and 3 from J, leaving 15 bases between them. CDR1 is MNHEY and CDR2 is SVGAGI in the germline V gene.

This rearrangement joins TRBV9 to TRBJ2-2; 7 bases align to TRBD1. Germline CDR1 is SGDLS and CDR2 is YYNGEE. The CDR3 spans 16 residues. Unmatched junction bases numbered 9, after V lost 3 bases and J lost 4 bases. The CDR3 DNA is TGTGCCAGCAGCGATCAGACAGGGTGGGGCACCGGGGAGCTGTTTTTT. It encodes CASSDQTGWGTGELFF.

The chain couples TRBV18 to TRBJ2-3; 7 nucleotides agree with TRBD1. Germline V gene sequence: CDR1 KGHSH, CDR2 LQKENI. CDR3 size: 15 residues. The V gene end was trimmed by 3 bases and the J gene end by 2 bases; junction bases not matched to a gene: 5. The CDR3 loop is CASSPSTGSTDTQYF. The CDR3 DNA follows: TGTGCCAGCTCACCCTCGACAGGGTCCACAGATACGCAGTATTTT.

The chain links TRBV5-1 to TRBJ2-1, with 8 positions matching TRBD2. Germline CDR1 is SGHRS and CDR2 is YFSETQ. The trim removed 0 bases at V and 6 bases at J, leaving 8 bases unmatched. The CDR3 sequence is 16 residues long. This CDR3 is CASSLAGTRGLNEQFF. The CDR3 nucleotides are TGCGCCAGCAGCTTGGCAGGGACTAGAGGGCTCAATGAGCAGTTCTTC. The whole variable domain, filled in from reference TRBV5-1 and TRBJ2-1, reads KAGVTQTPRYLIKTRGQQVTLSCSPISGHRSVSWYQQTPGQGLQFLFEYFSETQRNKGNFPGRFSGRQFSNSRSEMNVSTLELGDSALYLCASSLAGTRGLNEQFFGPGTRLTVL.

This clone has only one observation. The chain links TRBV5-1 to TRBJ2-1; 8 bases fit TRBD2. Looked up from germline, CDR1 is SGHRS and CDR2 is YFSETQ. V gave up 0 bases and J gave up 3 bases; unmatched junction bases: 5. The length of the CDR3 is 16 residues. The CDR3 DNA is TGCGCCAGCAGCTTGGGTGGTAGCGGGATCTACAATGAGCAGTTCTTC. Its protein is CASSLGGSGIYNEQFF.

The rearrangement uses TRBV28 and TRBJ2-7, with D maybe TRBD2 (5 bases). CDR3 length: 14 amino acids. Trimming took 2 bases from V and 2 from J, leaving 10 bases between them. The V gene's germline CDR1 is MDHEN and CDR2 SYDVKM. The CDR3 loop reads CASSLEGGTYEQYF. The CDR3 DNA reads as TGTGCCAGCAGTTTAGAGGGCGGAACCTACGAGCAGTACTTC.

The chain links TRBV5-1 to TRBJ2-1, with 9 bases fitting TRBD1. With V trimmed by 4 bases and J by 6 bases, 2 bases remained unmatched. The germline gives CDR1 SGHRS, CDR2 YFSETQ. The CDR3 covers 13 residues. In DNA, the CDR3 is TGCGCCAGCAGCCCGGACAGGGGCAATGAGCAGTTCTTC. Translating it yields CASSPDRGNEQFF.

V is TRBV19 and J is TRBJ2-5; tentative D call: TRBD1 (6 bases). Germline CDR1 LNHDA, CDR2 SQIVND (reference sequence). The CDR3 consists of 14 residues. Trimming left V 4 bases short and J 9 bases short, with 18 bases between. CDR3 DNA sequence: TGTGCCAGTAGTACGAGGACTGGCCAGGGGTCCCAGTACTTC. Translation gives CASSTRTGQGSQYF.

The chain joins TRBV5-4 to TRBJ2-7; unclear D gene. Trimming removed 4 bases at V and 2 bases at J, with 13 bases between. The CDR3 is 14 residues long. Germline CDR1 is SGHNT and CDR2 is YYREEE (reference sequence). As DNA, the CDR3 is TGTGCCAGCAGCCTCCCCGGTGTCCCCTACGAGCAGTACTTC. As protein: CASSLPGVPYEQYF.

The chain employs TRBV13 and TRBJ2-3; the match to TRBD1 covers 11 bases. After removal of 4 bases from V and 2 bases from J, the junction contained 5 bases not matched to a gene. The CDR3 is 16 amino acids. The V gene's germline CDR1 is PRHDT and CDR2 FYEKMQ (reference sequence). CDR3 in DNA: TGTGCCAGCAGCTCCGGACAGGGGGCGATCACAGATACGCAGTATTTT. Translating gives CASSSGQGAITDTQYF.

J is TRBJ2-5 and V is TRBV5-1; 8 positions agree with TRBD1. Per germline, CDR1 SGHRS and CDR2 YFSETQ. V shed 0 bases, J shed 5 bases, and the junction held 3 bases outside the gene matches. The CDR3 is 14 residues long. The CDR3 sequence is CASSLATGVETQYF. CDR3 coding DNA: TGCGCCAGCAGCTTGGCGACAGGGGTTGAGACCCAGTACTTC.

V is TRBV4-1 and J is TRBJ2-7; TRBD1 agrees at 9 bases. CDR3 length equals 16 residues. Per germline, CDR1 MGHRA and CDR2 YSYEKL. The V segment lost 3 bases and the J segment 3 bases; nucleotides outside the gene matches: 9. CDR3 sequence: CASSQGTQGAVYEQYF. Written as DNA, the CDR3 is TGCGCCAGCAGCCAGGGAACACAGGGGGCCGTCTACGAGCAGTACTTC.

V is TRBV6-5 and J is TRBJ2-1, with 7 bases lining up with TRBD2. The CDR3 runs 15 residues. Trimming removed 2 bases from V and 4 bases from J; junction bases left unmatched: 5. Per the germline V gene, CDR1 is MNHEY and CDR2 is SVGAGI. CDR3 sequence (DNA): TGTGCCAGCAGTTACAAAGGACTAGAATACAATGAGCAGTTCTTC. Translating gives CASSYKGLEYNEQFF.

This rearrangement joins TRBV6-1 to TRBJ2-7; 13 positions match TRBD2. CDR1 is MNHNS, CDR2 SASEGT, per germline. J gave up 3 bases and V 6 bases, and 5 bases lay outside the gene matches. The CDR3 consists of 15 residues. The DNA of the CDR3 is TGTGCCAGCAGGCCGACTAGCGGGAGGTTCTACGAGCAGTACTTC. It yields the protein CASRPTSGRFYEQYF.

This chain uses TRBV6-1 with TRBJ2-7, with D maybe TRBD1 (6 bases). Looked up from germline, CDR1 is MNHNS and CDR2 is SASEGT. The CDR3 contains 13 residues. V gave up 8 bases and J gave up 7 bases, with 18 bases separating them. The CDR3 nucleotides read TGTGCCAGCCGTAACAGGGATTCGGGGGAGCAGTACTTC. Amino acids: CASRNRDSGEQYF.

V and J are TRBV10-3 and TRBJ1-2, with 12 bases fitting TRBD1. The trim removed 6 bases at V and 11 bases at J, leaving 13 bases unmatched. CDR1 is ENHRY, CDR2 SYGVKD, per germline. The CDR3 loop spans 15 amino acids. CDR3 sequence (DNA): TGTGCCATCAGCCCCGCCGGGACAGGGGGCTTAGGGTACACCTTC. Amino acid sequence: CAISPAGTGGLGYTF.

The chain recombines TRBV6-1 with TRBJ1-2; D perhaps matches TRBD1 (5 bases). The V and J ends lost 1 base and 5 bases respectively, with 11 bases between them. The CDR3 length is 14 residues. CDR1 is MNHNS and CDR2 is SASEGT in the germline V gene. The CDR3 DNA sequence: TGTGCCAGCAGTGAAGGGGGCTCGATATATGGCTACACCTTC. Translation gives CASSEGGSIYGYTF.

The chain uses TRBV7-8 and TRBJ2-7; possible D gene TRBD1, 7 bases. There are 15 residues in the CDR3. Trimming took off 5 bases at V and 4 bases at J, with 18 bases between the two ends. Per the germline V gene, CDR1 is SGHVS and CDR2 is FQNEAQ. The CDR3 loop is CASSPRGSGGYEQYF. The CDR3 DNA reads TGTGCCAGCAGCCCCAGGGGGTCCGGGGGTTACGAGCAGTACTTC.